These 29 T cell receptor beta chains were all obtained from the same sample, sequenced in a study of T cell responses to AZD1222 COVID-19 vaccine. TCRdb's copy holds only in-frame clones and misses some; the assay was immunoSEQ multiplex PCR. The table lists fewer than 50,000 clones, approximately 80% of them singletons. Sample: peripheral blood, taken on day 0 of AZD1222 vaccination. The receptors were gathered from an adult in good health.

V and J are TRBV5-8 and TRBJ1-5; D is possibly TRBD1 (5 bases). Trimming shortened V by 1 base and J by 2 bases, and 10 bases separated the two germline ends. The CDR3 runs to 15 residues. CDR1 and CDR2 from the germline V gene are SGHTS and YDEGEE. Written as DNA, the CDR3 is TGTGCCAGCAGCTTGCCGGGACGGGGCAATCAGCCCCAGCATTTT. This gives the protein CASSLPGRGNQPQHF.

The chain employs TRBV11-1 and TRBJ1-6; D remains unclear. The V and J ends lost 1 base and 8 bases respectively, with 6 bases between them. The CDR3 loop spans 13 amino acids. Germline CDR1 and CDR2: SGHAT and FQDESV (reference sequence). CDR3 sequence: CASSLDSHSPLHF. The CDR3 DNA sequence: TGTGCCAGCAGCTTAGATTCGCATTCACCCCTCCACTTT. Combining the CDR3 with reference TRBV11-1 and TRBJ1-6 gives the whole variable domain EAEVAQSPRYKITEKSQAVAFWCDPISGHATLYWYRQILGQGPELLVQFQDESVVDDSQLPKDRFSAERLKGVDSTLKIQPAELGDSAMYLCASSLDSHSPLHFGNGTRLTVT.

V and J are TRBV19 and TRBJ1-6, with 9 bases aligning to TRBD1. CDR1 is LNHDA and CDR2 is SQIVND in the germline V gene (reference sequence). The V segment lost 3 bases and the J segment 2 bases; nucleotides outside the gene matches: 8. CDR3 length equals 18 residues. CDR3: CASSMEGTGRTYNSPLHF. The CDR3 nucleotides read TGTGCCAGTAGTATGGAGGGGACAGGGCGGACCTATAATTCACCCCTCCACTTT.

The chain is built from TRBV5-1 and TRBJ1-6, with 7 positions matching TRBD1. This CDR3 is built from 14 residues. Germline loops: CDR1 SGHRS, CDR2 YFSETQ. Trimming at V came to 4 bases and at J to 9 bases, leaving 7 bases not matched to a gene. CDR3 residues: CASSPTGEVSPLHF. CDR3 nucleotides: TGCGCCAGCAGCCCTACAGGGGAAGTTTCACCCCTCCACTTT.

The CDR3 coding sequence is TGTGCCAGCAGCGCTCGGGGGGGACGGGAGGCCACTGGAAACACCATATATTTT. Its protein product is CASSARGGREATGNTIYF. This sequence joins TRBV9 and TRBJ1-3; perhaps TRBD1 as D (5 bases). The V end lost 3 bases, the J end lost 2 bases, and 21 bases lay between the germline ends. This CDR3 comprises 18 residues. Germline V gives CDR1 SGDLS, CDR2 YYNGEE.

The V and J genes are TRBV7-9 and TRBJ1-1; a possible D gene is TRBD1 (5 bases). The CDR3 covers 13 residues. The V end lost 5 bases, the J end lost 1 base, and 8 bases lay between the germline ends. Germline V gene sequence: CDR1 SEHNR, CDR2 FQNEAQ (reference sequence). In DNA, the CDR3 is TGTGCCAGCAGCCCGCAGGGGAACACTGAAGCTTTCTTT. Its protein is CASSPQGNTEAFF.

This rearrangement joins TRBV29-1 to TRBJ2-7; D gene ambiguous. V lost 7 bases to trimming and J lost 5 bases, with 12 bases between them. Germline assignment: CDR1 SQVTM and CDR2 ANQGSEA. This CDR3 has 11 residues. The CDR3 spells CSGSLNHEQYF. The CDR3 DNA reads TGCAGCGGTTCGTTAAACCACGAGCAGTACTTC.

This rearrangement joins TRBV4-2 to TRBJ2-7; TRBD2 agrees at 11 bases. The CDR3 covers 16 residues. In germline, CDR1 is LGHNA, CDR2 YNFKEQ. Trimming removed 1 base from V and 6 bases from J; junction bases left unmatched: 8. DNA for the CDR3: TGTGCCAGCAGCCAAGGGCTACTAGCGGGAGAACTCGAGCAGTACTTC. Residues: CASSQGLLAGELEQYF.

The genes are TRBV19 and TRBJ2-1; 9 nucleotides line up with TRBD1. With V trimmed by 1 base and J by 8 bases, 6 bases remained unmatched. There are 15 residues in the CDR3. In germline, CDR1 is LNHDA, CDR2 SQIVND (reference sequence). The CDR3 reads CASSIGDRVGDEQFF. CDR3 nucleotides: TGTGCCAGTAGTATAGGGGACAGGGTTGGGGATGAGCAGTTCTTC.

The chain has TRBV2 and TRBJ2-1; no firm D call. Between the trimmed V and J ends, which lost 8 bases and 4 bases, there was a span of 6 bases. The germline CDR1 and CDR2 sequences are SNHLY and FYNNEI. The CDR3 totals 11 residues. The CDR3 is CASGVYNEQFF. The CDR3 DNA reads TGTGCCAGCGGAGTGTACAATGAGCAGTTCTTC.

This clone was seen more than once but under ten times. This CDR3 is CASSGYGGFTGELFF. In DNA, the CDR3 is TGTGCCAGCAGTGGTTACGGGGGGTTCACCGGGGAGCTGTTTTTT. The genes are TRBV2 and TRBJ2-2, with TRBD2 matching 7 bases. Germline CDR1 and CDR2: SNHLY and FYNNEI. The J segment lost 4 bases and the V segment lost 4 bases, leaving 6 bases of the junction unmatched. This CDR3 is 15 amino acids long.

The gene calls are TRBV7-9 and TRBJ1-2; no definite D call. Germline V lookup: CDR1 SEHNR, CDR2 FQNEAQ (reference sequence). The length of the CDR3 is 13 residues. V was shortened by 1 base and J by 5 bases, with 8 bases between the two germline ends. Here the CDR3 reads CASSLDGPYGYTF. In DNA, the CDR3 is TGTGCCAGCAGCTTAGACGGGCCTTATGGCTACACCTTC. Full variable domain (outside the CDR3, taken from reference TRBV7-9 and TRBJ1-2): DTGVSQNPRHKITKRGQNVTFRCDPISEHNRLYWYRQTLGQGPEFLTYFQNEAQLEKSRLLSDRFSAERPKGSFSTLEIQRTEQGDSAMYLCASSLDGPYGYTFGSGTRLTVV.

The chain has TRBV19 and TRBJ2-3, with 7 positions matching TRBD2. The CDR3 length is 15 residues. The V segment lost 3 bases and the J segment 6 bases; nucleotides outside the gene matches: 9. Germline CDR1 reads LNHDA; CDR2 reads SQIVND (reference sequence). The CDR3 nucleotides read TGTGCCAGTAGTATTCTCGGACTAGTAGAGGATACGCAGTATTTT. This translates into CASSILGLVEDTQYF. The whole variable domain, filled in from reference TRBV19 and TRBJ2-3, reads DGGITQSPKYLFRKEGQNVTLSCEQNLNHDAMYWYRQDPGQGLRLIYYSQIVNDFQKGDIAEGYSVSREKKESFPLTVTSAQKNPTAFYLCASSILGLVEDTQYFGPGTRLTVL.

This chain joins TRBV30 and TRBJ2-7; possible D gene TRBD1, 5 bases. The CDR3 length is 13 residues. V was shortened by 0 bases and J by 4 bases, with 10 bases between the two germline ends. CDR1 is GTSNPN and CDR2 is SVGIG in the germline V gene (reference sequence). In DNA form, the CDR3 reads TGTGCCTGGAGTGTACAGGTGGGTTACGAGCAGTACTTC. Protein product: CAWSVQVGYEQYF.

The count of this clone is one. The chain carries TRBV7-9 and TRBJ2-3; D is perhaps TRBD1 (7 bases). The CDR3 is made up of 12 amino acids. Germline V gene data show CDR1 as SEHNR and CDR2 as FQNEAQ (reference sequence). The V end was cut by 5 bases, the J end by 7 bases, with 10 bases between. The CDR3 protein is CASSPGGHTQYF. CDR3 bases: TGTGCCAGCAGCCCAGGGGGGCATACGCAGTATTTT.

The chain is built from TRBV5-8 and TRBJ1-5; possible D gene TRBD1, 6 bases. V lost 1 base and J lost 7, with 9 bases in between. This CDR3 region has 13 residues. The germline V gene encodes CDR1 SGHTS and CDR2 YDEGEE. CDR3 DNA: TGTGCCAGCAGCTTGCAGGGGAACCAGCCCCAGCATTTT. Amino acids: CASSLQGNQPQHF. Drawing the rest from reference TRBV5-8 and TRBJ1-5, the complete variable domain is EAGVTQSPTHLIKTRGQQATLRCSPISGHTSVYWYQQALGLGLQFLLWYDEGEERNRGNFPPRFSGRQFPNYSSELNVNALELEDSALYLCASSLQGNQPQHFGDGTRLSIL.

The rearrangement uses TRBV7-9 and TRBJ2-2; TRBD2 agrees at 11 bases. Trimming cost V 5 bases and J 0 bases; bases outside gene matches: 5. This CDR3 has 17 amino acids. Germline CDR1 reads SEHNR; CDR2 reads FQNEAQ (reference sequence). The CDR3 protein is CASSPRLAGSNTGELFF. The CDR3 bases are TGTGCCAGCAGCCCTCGACTAGCGGGGTCGAACACCGGGGAGCTGTTTTTT.

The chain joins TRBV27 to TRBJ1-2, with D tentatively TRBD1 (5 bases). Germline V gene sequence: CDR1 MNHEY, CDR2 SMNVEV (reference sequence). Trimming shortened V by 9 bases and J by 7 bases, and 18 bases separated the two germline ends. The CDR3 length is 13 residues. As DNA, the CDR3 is TGTGCCAGTTGCGCTCAGGGTTCTGTTGGCTACACCTTC. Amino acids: CASCAQGSVGYTF.

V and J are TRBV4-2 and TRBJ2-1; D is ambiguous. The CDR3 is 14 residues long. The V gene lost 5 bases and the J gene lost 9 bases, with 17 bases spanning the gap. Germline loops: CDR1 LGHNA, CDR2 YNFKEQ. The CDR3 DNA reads TGTGCCAGCAGCTACAAGCCCGGGCTACTTGAGCAGTTCTTC. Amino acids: CASSYKPGLLEQFF.

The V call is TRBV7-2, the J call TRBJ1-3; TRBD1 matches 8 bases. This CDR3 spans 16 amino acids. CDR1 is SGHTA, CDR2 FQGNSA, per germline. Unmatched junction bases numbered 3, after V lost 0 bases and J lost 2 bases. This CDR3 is CASSLAADRAGNTIYF. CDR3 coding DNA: TGTGCCAGCAGCTTAGCCGCGGACAGGGCTGGAAACACCATATATTTT.

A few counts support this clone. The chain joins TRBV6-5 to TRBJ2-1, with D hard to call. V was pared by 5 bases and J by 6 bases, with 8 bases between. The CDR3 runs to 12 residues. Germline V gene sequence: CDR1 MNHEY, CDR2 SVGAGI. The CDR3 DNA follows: TGTGCCAGCAGTAGCACAGTCAATGAGCAGTTCTTC. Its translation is CASSSTVNEQFF.

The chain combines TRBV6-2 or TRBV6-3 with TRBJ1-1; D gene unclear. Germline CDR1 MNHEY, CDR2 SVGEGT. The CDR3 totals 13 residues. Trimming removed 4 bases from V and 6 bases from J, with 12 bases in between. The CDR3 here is CASSFPGAAEAFF. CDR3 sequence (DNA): TGTGCCAGCAGTTTCCCAGGAGCGGCTGAAGCTTTCTTT.

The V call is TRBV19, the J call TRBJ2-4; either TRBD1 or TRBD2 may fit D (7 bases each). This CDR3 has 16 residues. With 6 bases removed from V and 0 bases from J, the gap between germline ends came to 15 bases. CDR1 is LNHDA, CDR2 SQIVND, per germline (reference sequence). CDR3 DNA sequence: TGTGCCAGTAGCCTCAGGGGGGGAGTAGCCAAAAACATTCAGTACTTC. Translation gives CASSLRGGVAKNIQYF.

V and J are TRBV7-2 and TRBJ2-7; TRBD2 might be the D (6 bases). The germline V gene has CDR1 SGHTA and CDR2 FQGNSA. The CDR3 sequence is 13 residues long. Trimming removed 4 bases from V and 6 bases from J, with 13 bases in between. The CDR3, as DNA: TGTGCCAGCAGCTATACCCCGGAGGGCGAGCAGTACTTC. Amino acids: CASSYTPEGEQYF.

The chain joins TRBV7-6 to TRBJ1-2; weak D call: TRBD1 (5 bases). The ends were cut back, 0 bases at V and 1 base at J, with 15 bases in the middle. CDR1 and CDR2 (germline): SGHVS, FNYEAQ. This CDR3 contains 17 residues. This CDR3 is CASSLATSGDVNYGYTF. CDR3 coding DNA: TGTGCCAGCAGCTTAGCTACTTCGGGGGACGTTAACTATGGCTACACCTTC.

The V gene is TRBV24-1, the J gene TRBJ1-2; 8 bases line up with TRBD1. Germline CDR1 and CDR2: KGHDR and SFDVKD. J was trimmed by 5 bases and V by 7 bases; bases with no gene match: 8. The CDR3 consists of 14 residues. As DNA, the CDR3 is TGTGCCACCAGCGCAGGGGGCGCTGGATATGGCTACACCTTC. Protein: CATSAGGAGYGYTF.

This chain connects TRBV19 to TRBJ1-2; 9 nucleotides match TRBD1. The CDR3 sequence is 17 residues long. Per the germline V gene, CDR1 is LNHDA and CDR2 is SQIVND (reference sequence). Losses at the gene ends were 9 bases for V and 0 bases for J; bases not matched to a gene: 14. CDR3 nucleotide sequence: TGTGCCAGCACAACCCAGGCACAGGGGGCACCTAACTATGGCTACACCTTC. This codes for CASTTQAQGAPNYGYTF.

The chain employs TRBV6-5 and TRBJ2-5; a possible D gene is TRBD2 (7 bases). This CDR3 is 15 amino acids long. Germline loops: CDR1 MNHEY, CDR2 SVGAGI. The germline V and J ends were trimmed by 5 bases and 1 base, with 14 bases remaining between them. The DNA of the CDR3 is TGTGCCAGCAGTCGAAGCGGGACACTCCAAGAGACCCAGTACTTC. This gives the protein CASSRSGTLQETQYF.

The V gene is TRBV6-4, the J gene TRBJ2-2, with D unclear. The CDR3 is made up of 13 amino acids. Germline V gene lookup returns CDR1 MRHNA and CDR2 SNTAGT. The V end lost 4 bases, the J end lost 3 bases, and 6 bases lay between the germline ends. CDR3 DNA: TGTGCCAGCAGTGCACAGTACACCGGGGAGCTGTTTTTT. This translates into CASSAQYTGELFF.